This TCR beta chain comes out of a study of T cells after yellow fever vaccination. Germline V gene sequence: CDR1 LGHNA, CDR2 YSLEER. Trimming pared 4 bases from V and 0 bases from J, leaving 10 bases between. The CDR3 is 15 residues long. This clonotype was counted ten times or more. Its antigen is undetermined. UMIs and a universal primer site were added when TCR cDNA was made by 5'RACE template switching. TCRdb ran MiXCR on the 5' RACE reads and lists one entry per CDR3 protein. The repertoire holds around 110,000 distinct CDR3 sequences, more than 7.5% seen once, with 25% in the top ten. Findings and limits, study-wide: Most primary-vaccination clones recurred post-booster (under 98% CD4, over 70% CD8). Just a small share of clonotypes turned up in the CD4 compartment as well as the CD8 compartment. Weaker overall was a secondary response that nonetheless peaked faster, on day 5 versus 15.

The J gene is TRBJ2-4, the V gene TRBV4-3; perhaps TRBD2 as D (6 bases). This sample comprised CD8+ T cells sorted from PBMCs, obtained 45 days after the yellow fever booster vaccination. The receptor was derived from a man younger than 45 who received the YFV17D yellow fever vaccine. CDR3 sequence reads: CASSRVGGAKNIQYF. The DNA for the CDR3 is TGCGCCAGCAGCCGCGTGGGGGGAGCCAAAAACATTCAGTACTTC.